Following are 19 T cell receptor beta chains from one sample sequenced in a study of blood T cells in healthy people across ages. It was with a sample-barcoded 5' primer and a J-beta primer mix that a second PCR of about 7 to 12 cycles was run. MiXCR, run by TCRdb on the 5' RACE reads, gives a single entry per CDR3 protein. The sample lists just under 900,000 distinct CDR3 sequences, roughly 26% occurring once. Sequenced input: blood. All receptors derive from a woman aged 80 or over in good health.

This clonotype was recorded at least ten times. V gene TRBV6-1 combines with J gene TRBJ2-5; a weak D match, TRBD1 (6 bases). Per the germline V gene, CDR1 is MNHNS and CDR2 is SASEGT. Trimming removed 6 bases from V and 2 bases from J, with 22 bases in between. The CDR3 covers 17 residues. The CDR3 is CASRHRYGQGWQETQYF. The CDR3 nucleotides are TGTGCCAGCAGACACCGCTATGGGCAGGGGTGGCAAGAGACCCAGTACTTC.

This clonotype was seen a handful of times. The chain is built from TRBV9 and TRBJ2-3, with D tentatively TRBD1 or TRBD2 (6 bases each). CDR1 and CDR2 from the germline V gene are SGDLS and YYNGEE. The CDR3 spans 12 residues. V lost 3 bases and J 7 bases, leaving 9 bases between the germline ends. CDR3 coding DNA: TGTGCCAGCAGCGGGGGGGCTTATACGCAGTATTTT. Protein sequence: CASSGGAYTQYF.

The gene calls are TRBV12-3 or TRBV12-4 and TRBJ2-3; D possibly corresponds to TRBD2 (6 bases). The V end was cut by 5 bases, the J end by 3 bases, with 15 bases between. The CDR3 runs to 15 residues. CDR3 in DNA: TGTGCCAGCAGTCCAGGTGGGGGGAGGACAGATACGCAGTATTTT. Its translation is CASSPGGGRTDTQYF.

Of note for this clonotype: A much larger clone lies a single base off, so this may be a read error. This chain uses TRBV6-6 with TRBJ2-3, with D perhaps assigned TRBD1 or TRBD2 (5 bases each). Looked up from germline, CDR1 is MNHNY and CDR2 is SVGAGI (reference sequence). Trimming pared 10 bases from V and 0 bases from J, leaving 17 bases between. The CDR3 has 15 residues. The CDR3 region has the DNA TGTGCCAACACCAAAGGGGACGGAAGCACAGATACGCAGTATTTT. It specifies CANTKGDGSTDTQYF.

This clonotype appeared many times. This chain links TRBV20-1 with TRBJ1-2, with 9 bases that match TRBD1. CDR1 DFQATT and CDR2 SNEGSKA come from the germline V gene (reference sequence). Germline trimming cut 0 bases from V and 4 bases from J; bases unmatched to any gene: 9. The CDR3 is made up of 16 amino acids. The CDR3 is CSARDRPGQGSYGYTF. The DNA for the CDR3 is TGCAGTGCTAGAGATCGACCGGGACAGGGTTCCTATGGCTACACCTTC.

This rearrangement joins TRBV2 to TRBJ2-3; D is possibly TRBD1 or TRBD2 (7 bases each). Trimming cost V 2 bases and J 3 bases, with 9 bases left between them. CDR1 is SNHLY, CDR2 FYNNEI, per germline. This CDR3 spans 14 amino acids. The DNA of the CDR3 is TGTGCCAGCAGTGAACAGGGGGGGACAGATACGCAGTATTTT. Amino acids: CASSEQGGTDTQYF.

The table lists this clonotype with a few counts. The chain employs TRBV19 and TRBJ1-2; D is perhaps TRBD1 (5 bases). Germline CDR1 is LNHDA and CDR2 is SQIVND (reference sequence). With 7 bases removed from V and 7 bases from J, the gap between germline ends came to 13 bases. This CDR3 comprises 12 residues. In DNA, the CDR3 is TGTGCCAGTACGGTGGCTGGGGGTGGCTACACCTTC. This gives the protein CASTVAGGGYTF. Full variable domain (remainder filled in from reference TRBV19 and TRBJ1-2): DGGITQSPKYLFRKEGQNVTLSCEQNLNHDAMYWYRQDPGQGLRLIYYSQIVNDFQKGDIAEGYSVSREKKESFPLTVTSAQKNPTAFYLCASTVAGGGYTFGSGTRLTVV.

This clonotype turned up a few times. The J gene is TRBJ2-7, the V gene TRBV7-2; perhaps TRBD2 as D (7 bases). V was pared by 5 bases and J by 10 bases, with 27 bases between. Germline V gives CDR1 SGHTA, CDR2 FQGNSA. The CDR3 consists of 16 residues. In nucleotides, the CDR3 is TGTGCCAGCAGCATCGGCGCGGGGGCCGGCCAAGAGGCCCAGTACTTC. It is translated as CASSIGAGAGQEAQYF.

A remark on this clonotype: This may arise from a read error, as a much more abundant clone is one base away. The chain joins TRBV6-2 or TRBV6-3 to TRBJ2-1; D might be TRBD2 (6 bases). The CDR3 contains 14 residues. Germline assignment: CDR1 MNHEY and CDR2 SVGEGT. DNA of the CDR3: TGTGCCAGCAGCCGCCCGGGACTCTACAATGAGCAGGTCTTC. Protein: CASSRPGLYNEQVF.

The gene calls are TRBV9 and TRBJ2-1; 12 nucleotides match TRBD1. Trimming at V came to 2 bases and at J to 13 bases, leaving 10 bases not matched to a gene. Germline V gives CDR1 SGDLS, CDR2 YYNGEE. The CDR3 is 15 residues long. DNA for the CDR3: TGTGCCAGCAGCGTGGGACAGGGGGCTTGGGAGACCCAGTTCTTC. The encoded protein is CASSVGQGAWETQFF.

This clonotype has at least ten counts. This chain links TRBV20-1 with TRBJ2-7, with 8 bases that match TRBD1. CDR3 length equals 13 residues. Germline CDR1 is DFQATT and CDR2 is SNEGSKA (reference sequence). Trimming removed 2 bases from V and 6 bases from J; junction bases left unmatched: 6. In nucleotides, the CDR3 is TGCAGTGCTAGACCCGGGACAGGCCTCGAGCAGTACTTC. Translating it yields CSARPGTGLEQYF.

This clonotype has a count of ten or more. V gene TRBV12-3 or TRBV12-4 combines with J gene TRBJ2-5; D might be TRBD2 (6 bases). Trimming took off 6 bases at V and 1 base at J, with 12 bases between the two ends. The CDR3 spans 14 residues. The CDR3 reads CASSGAGSQETQYF. The CDR3 nucleotides read TGTGCCAGCAGCGGGGCCGGGAGCCAAGAGACCCAGTACTTC.

This clonotype was seen a few times. A junction end diverges from the germline sequence, so it may reflect a read error. The chain has TRBV12-3 or TRBV12-4 and TRBJ1-4; no clear D. The CDR3 loop spans 15 amino acids. CDR3 sequence (DNA): TGTGCCGGCAGTTTAGGCGGGGTGGCTAATGAAAAACTGTTTTTT. Encoded protein: CAGSLGGVANEKLFF.

This clonotype was seen repeatedly, ten times or more. The chain carries TRBV9 and TRBJ2-1; D remains ambiguous. This CDR3 has 15 amino acids. With 0 bases removed from V and 6 bases from J, the gap between germline ends came to 13 bases. Germline CDR1 SGDLS, CDR2 YYNGEE. CDR3 amino acids: CASSVESRPSNEQFF. The DNA of the CDR3 is TGTGCCAGCAGCGTAGAAAGTAGACCGAGCAATGAGCAGTTCTTC. The full variable domain, completed using reference TRBV9 and TRBJ2-1, is DSGVTQTPKHLITATGQRVTLRCSPRSGDLSVYWYQQSLDQGLQFLIQYYNGEERAKGNILERFSAQQFPDLHSELNLSSLELGDSALYFCASSVESRPSNEQFFGPGTRLTVL.

This clonotype has ten or more counts. This chain links TRBV7-2 with TRBJ2-5; 16 nucleotides align to TRBD2. J was trimmed by 5 bases and V by 3 bases; bases with no gene match: 6. The CDR3 runs to 17 residues. Germline-derived CDR1 and CDR2 are SGHTA and FQGNSA. CDR3: CASSFPGLAGGLETQYF. Written as DNA, the CDR3 is TGTGCCAGCAGCTTCCCGGGACTAGCGGGGGGGCTGGAGACCCAGTACTTC. Based on the CDR3 plus reference TRBV7-2 and TRBJ2-5, the full variable domain is GAGVSQSPSNKVTEKGKDVELRCDPISGHTALYWYRQSLGQGLEFLIYFQGNSAPDKSGLPSDRFSAERTGGSVSTLTIQRTQQEDSAVYLCASSFPGLAGGLETQYFGPGTRLLVL.

On this clonotype: This may be a read error: a much more frequent sequence differs by one nucleotide. The chain has TRBV6-5 and TRBJ2-1, with 7 bases aligning to TRBD1. The DNA end lines up better with TRBJ2-7; the J call may be wrong. The CDR3 runs to 16 residues. The V gene's germline CDR1 is MNHEY and CDR2 SVGAGI. CDR3 loop: CASSHRGKSSYNEQYF. CDR3 DNA: TGTGCCAGCAGTCACAGGGGCAAGAGCTCCTACAATGAGCAGTACTTC.

Only a few counts were recorded for this clonotype. The V gene is TRBV20-1, the J gene TRBJ1-1; 8 bases agree with TRBD1. J lost 8 bases, V lost 3 bases, and 14 bases had no gene match. Germline values: CDR1 DFQATT, CDR2 SNEGSKA (reference sequence). The CDR3 contains 15 residues. This CDR3 is CSARVGQGGSGEAFF. In DNA form, the CDR3 reads TGCAGTGCTAGGGTCGGACAGGGTGGGTCCGGGGAAGCTTTCTTT.

Notes on this clonotype: A much larger clone is a single base away; this may be a read error. The conserved final phenylalanine or tryptophan is absent from the CDR3, which likely points to a read error. J is TRBJ1-2 and V is TRBV5-5; D ambiguous. The germline gives CDR1 SGHKS, CDR2 YYEKEE (reference sequence). The CDR3 loop spans 14 amino acids. V was clipped by 0 bases and J by 3 bases, with 9 bases between them. The CDR3 sequence: CASSLAQRDYGYTC. CDR3 bases: TGTGCCAGCAGCTTGGCTCAAAGGGACTATGGCTACACCTGC.

This clonotype was counted only a few times. V is TRBV4-1 and J is TRBJ1-5; D not resolved. Trimming took 0 bases from V and 10 from J, leaving 10 bases between them. Germline values: CDR1 MGHRA, CDR2 YSYEKL. The CDR3 is 13 amino acids. CDR3 sequence reads: CASSQEARFPQHF. In DNA form, the CDR3 reads TGCGCCAGCAGCCAAGAAGCAAGATTTCCCCAGCATTTT.